This is a list of T cell receptor beta chains from one sample in a study of CD8+ T cells in alopecia areata. The data were produced by immunoSEQ multiplex PCR, yet TCRdb's version contains in-frame clones alone and is incomplete. Of roughly 210,000 clones detected, less than 45% appear once; the ten largest clones hold about 2.4%. Sequencing used CD4+ T cells sorted from blood, obtained at approximately week 36, from a patient treated with tofacitinib. Source of these receptors: a human donor with alopecia areata. CDR3s include the opening cysteine and the closing phenylalanine or tryptophan. A D gene is named only where the DNA matches it firmly. Expanded clones get a size class; other rows say once, few or many, or leave the size out.

d_call	clone_size	v_call	j_call	cdr3_aa	cdr3_nt
NA	NA	TRBV29-1	TRBJ1-2	CSVEEKGGYTF	TGCAGCGTTGAGGAGAAAGGGGGCTACACCTTC
NA	NA	TRBV19	TRBJ2-1	CASQENWGPGFEQFF	TGTGCCAGCCAGGAGAATTGGGGTCCGGGGTTTGAGCAGTTCTTC
NA	few	TRBV30	TRBJ1-1	CAGCRRGGTEAFF	TGTGCCGGATGCCGGAGGGGGGGTACTGAAGCTTTCTTT
TRBD2	once	TRBV5-6	TRBJ2-3	CASSLGLAGTTDTQYF	TGTGCCAGCAGCTTGGGGCTAGCGGGGACCACAGATACGCAGTATTTT
NA	NA	TRBV30	TRBJ2-7	CAWGDGAHEQYF	TGTGCCTGGGGAGACGGGGCTCACGAGCAGTACTTC
NA	NA	TRBV4-1	TRBJ2-7	CASSLQLGSYEQYF	TGCGCCAGCAGCCTTCAACTAGGATCCTACGAGCAGTACTTC
NA	few	TRBV6-5	TRBJ2-5	CASSTWGRETQYF	TGTGCCAGCAGTACTTGGGGTCGGGAGACCCAGTACTTC
NA	NA	TRBV2	TRBJ2-1	CASSDTPQGVNEQFF	TGTGCCAGCAGTGACACCCCCCAGGGTGTAAATGAGCAGTTCTTC
TRBD2	many	TRBV7-2	TRBJ2-7	CASSLTSGSPFYEQYF	TGTGCCAGCAGCTTAACTAGCGGGAGCCCTTTCTACGAGCAGTACTTC
NA	NA	TRBV2	TRBJ2-1	CASSVLGNEQFF	TGTGCCAGCAGTGTATTGGGCAATGAGCAGTTCTTC
NA	once	TRBV9	TRBJ2-7	CASSVASDGSYEQYF	TGTGCCAGCAGCGTAGCCTCTGACGGGAGTTACGAGCAGTACTTC
NA	NA	TRBV29-1	TRBJ1-2	CSVPPDRTYGYTF	TGCAGCGTCCCGCCCGACAGGACCTATGGCTACACCTTC
TRBD2	NA	TRBV29-1	TRBJ2-3	CSVARTSGIDTQYF	TGCAGCGTTGCAAGGACTAGCGGGATAGATACGCAGTATTTT
NA	NA	TRBV20-1	TRBJ2-5	CSAWWRETQYF	TGCAGTGCTTGGTGGCGGGAGACCCAGTACTTC
TRBD1	NA	TRBV4-2	TRBJ2-4	CASSPSGQDGSIQYF	TGTGCCAGCAGCCCCTCCGGACAGGATGGAAGCATTCAGTACTTC
NA	few	TRBV5-1	TRBJ1-1	CASSTIPGSTEAFF	TGCGCCAGCAGCACAATTCCAGGGAGCACTGAAGCTTTCTTT